This T cell receptor (beta chain) was observed in a study of T cell responses to AZD1222 COVID-19 vaccine. General study findings and limits: Distributed over spike, vaccine-associated CD4 TCRs predominated at 160-218 and 743-854. Unmutated regions of variants are reportedly targeted by nearly half of spike-specific TCRs. Females outnumbered males among donors, who were mostly white British; clonal diversity was possibly underestimated.

Generated by immunoSEQ multiplex PCR, the TCRdb table keeps only in-frame clones and is missing some. The sample holds about 150,000 clones, 91% seen once. Trimming took off 4 bases at V and 1 base at J, with 1 base between the two ends. The germline V gene has CDR1 LNHDA and CDR2 SQIVND (reference sequence). The CDR3 runs to 11 residues. As for this clone: Its antigen is unidentified.

This TCR was sampled from an adult in good health. The V call is TRBV19, the J call TRBJ1-1; no definite D call. Here the sequenced sample was peripheral blood, taken on day 0 of AZD1222 vaccination. The CDR3 is CASSRNTEAFF. In DNA form, the CDR3 reads TGTGCCAGTAGTAGGAACACTGAAGCTTTCTTT.